This TCR beta chain appears in the sequencing data of a study of blood T cell repertoires in COVID-19. About the research overall: Samples of COVID-19 (acute and convalescent) were obtained from the United States, Italy and Spain.

This clone was seen more than once but under ten times. Seattle's enrolled individuals joined amid active infection and were then monitored longitudinally. Profiled with immunoSEQ multiplex PCR; TCRdb holds only in-frame clones, not every one. The sample records roughly 11,000 clones, just over 70% being singletons. The V gene lost 4 bases and the J gene lost 4 bases, with 8 bases spanning the gap. The CDR3 extends over 12 amino acids. Germline-derived CDR1 and CDR2 are ENHRY and SYGVKD. This chain uses TRBV10-3 with TRBJ2-7; a weak D match, TRBD1 (6 bases). Sequenced sample: peripheral blood. This clonotype was sampled from a man between 60 and 70 years old with COVID-19, enrolled during active disease. CDR3 coding DNA: TGTGCCATCAGTGTTGACAGGTACGAGCAGTACTTC. Translation: CAISVDRYEQYF.